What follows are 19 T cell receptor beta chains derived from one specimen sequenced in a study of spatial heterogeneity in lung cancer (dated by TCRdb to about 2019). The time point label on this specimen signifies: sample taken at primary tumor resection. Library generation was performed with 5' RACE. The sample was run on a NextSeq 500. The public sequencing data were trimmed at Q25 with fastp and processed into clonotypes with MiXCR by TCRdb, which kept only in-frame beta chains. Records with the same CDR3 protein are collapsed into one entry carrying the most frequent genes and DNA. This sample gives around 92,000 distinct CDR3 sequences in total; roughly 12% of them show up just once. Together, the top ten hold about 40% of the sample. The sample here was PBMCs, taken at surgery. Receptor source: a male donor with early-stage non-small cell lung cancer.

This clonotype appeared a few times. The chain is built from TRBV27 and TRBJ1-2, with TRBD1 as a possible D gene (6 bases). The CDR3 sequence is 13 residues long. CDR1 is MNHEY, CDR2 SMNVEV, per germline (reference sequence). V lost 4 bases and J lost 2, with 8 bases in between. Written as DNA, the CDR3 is TGTGCCAGCAGTTACGGGGGCAACTATGGCTACACCTTC. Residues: CASSYGGNYGYTF.

In nucleotides, the CDR3 is TGTGCCAGCAGCTCCGGGTTCACTGAAGCTTTCTTT. It specifies CASSSGFTEAFF. The rearrangement uses TRBV5-6 and TRBJ1-1; D not certain. Germline V gene sequence: CDR1 SGHDT, CDR2 YYEEEE. The CDR3 has 12 residues. V was shortened by 3 bases and J by 4 bases, with 7 bases between the two germline ends.

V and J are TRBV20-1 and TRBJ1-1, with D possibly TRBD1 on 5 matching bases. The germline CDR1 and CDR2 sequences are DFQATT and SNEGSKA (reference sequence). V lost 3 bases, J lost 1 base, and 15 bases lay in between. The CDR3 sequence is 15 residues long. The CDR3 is CSARKRGTGNTEAFF. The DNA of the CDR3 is TGCAGTGCTAGGAAAAGGGGTACGGGGAACACTGAAGCTTTCTTT.

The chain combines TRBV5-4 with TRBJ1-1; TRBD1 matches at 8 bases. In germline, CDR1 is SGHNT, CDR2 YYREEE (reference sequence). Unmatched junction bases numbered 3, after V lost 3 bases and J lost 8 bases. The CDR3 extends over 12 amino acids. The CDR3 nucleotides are TGTGCCAGCAGCTCGCGGGACAGGGAAGCTTTCTTT. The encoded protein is CASSSRDREAFF.

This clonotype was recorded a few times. CDR3 nucleotide sequence: TGTGCCAGCAGTGATGGGGGTCTGAACACTGAAGCTTTCTTT. Translated: CASSDGGLNTEAFF. The chain couples TRBV2 to TRBJ1-1; a weak D match, TRBD1 (5 bases). CDR1 is SNHLY, CDR2 FYNNEI, per germline. Trimming removed 3 bases from V and 0 bases from J, with 8 bases in between. The CDR3 is 14 residues long.

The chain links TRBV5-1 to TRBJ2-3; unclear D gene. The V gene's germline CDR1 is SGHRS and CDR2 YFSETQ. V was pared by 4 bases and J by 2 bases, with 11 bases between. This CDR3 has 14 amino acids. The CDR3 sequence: CASSESPFTDTQYF. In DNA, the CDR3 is TGCGCCAGCAGCGAGTCGCCCTTCACAGATACGCAGTATTTT.

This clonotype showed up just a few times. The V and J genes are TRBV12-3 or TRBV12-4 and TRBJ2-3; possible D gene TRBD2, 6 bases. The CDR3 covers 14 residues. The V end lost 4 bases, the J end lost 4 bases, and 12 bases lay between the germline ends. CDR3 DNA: TGTGCCAGCAGTTCCACAGGAGGGGCAGATACGCAGTATTTT. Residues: CASSSTGGADTQYF.

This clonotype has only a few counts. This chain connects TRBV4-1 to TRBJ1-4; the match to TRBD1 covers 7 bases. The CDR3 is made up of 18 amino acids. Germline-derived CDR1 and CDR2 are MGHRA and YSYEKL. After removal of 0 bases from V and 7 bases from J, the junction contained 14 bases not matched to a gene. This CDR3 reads CASSQEAPRGARGEKLFF. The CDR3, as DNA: TGCGCCAGCAGCCAAGAAGCCCCCAGGGGGGCCCGGGGTGAAAAACTGTTTTTT.

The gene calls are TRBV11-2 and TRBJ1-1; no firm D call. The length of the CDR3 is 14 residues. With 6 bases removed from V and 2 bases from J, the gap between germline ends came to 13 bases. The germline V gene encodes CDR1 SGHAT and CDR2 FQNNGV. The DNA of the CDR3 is TGTGCCAGCAGGGCTGGAGGGATTAACACTGAAGCTTTCTTT. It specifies CASRAGGINTEAFF. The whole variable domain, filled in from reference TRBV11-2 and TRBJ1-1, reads EAGVAQSPRYKIIEKRQSVAFWCNPISGHATLYWYQQILGQGPKLLIQFQNNGVVDDSQLPKDRFSAERLKGVDSTLKIQPAKLEDSAVYLCASRAGGINTEAFFGQGTRLTVV.

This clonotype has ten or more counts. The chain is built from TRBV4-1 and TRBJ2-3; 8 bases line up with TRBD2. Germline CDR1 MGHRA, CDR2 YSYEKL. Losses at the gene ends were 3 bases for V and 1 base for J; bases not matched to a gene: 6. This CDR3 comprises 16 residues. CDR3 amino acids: CASSQGRGARTDTQYF. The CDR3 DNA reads TGCGCCAGCAGCCAGGGGCGGGGGGCCCGCACAGATACGCAGTATTTT.

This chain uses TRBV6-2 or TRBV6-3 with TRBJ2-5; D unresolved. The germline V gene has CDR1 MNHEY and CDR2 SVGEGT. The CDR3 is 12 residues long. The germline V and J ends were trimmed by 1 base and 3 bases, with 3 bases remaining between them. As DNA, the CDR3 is TGTGCCAGCAGTTACTTCGAAGAGACCCAGTACTTC. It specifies CASSYFEETQYF.

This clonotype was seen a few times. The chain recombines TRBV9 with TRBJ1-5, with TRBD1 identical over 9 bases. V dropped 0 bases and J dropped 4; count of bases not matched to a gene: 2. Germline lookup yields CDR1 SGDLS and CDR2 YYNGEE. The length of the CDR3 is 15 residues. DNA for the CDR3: TGTGCCAGCAGCGTAGGACAGGGGGTTAATCAGCCCCAGCATTTT. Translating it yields CASSVGQGVNQPQHF.

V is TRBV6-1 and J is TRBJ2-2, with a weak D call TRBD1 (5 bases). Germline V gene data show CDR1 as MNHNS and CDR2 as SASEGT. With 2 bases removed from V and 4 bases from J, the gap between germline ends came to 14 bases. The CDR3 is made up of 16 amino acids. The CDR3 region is CASSERRQQTTGELFF. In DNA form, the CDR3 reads TGTGCCAGCAGTGAACGACGACAGCAAACCACCGGGGAGCTGTTTTTT.

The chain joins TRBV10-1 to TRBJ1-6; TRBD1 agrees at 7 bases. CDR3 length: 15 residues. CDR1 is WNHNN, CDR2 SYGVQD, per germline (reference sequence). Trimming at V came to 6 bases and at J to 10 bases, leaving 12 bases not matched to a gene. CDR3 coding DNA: TGCGCCAGCAGCGAGGGGACAGCCTCTTGGTCACCCCTCCACTTT. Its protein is CASSEGTASWSPLHF.

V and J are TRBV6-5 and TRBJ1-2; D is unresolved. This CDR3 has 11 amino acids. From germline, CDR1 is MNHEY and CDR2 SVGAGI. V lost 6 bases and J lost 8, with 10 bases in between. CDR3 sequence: CASSGMGGYTF. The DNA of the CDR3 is TGTGCCAGCAGCGGGATGGGAGGCTACACCTTC.

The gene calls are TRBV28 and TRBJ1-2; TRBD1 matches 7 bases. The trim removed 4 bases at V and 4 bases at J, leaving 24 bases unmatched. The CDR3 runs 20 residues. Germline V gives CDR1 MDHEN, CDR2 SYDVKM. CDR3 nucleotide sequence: TGTGCCAGCAGTTCCAACACAGGGGCTGCTACGGCCTTCAGTCCCTATGGCTACACCTTC. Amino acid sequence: CASSSNTGAATAFSPYGYTF.

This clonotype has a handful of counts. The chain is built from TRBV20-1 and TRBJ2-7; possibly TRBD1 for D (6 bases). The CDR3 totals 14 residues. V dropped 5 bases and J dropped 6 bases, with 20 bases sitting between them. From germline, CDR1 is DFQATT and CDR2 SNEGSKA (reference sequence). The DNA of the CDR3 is TGCAGTGCTGGACGATTGACAGGCTCCGCCGAGCAGTACTTC. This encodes CSAGRLTGSAEQYF.

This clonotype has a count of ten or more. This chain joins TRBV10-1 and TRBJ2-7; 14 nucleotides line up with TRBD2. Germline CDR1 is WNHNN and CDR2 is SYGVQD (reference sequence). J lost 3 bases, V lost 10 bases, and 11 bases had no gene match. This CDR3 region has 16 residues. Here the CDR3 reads CAIPTSGGAPVYEQYF. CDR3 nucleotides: TGCGCCATACCGACTAGCGGGGGGGCCCCAGTCTACGAGCAGTACTTC.

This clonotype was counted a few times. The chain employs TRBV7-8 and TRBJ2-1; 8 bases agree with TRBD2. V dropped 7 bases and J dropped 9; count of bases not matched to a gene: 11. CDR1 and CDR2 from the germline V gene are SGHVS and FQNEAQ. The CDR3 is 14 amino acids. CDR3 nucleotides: TGTGCCAGCACCCGGGGGGGGGCTGGACGTGAGCAGTTCTTC. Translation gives CASTRGGAGREQFF.